Listed below are T cell receptor beta chains from one sample, sequenced in a study of patients and donors after allogeneic stem cell transplantation. TCRdb passed the RT-PCR reads through MiXCR, listing each CDR3 protein once. This table holds about 150,000 distinct CDR3 sequences, about two fifths found once. The material sequenced was blood, either unsorted or a sorted T cell fraction (not recorded which). These receptors all come from a human donor who was either an allogeneic HSCT recipient or a stem cell or donor lymphocyte infusion donor (not recorded which). It is not recorded whose cells these are; they may come from a transplant donor. Each CDR3 is given with its conserved first and last residue. D genes are given only for firm matches. The size field is filled for only some rows; it gives once, few, many or a size class.

TRBV12-3/TRBV12-4,TRBJ1-2,NA,15,NA,TGTGTCAGCAGTTTAGGGGCTGGGGGGGCGGTAGGCTACACCTTC,CVSSLGAGGAVGYTF
TRBV30,TRBJ1-1,NA,14,NA,TGTGCCTGGAGTGTAGAGGCGGCGGGCACTGAAGCTTTCTTT,CAWSVEAAGTEAFF
TRBV12-3/TRBV12-4,TRBJ1-1,NA,14,NA,TGTGCCAGCAGTTTTCGTGTGGGGAACACTGAAGCTTTCTTT,CASSFRVGNTEAFF
TRBV7-2,TRBJ2-2,NA,16,once,TGTGCCAGCAGCTTAATCGGGCTACCGAACACCGGGGAGCTGTTTTTT,CASSLIGLPNTGELFF
TRBV2,TRBJ1-3,NA,14,NA,TGTGCCAGCAGTGAGGGTCATCAGGGAAACACCATATATTTT,CASSEGHQGNTIYF
TRBV12-3/TRBV12-4,TRBJ1-1,NA,17,NA,TGTACCAGCAGTTTTAGGTGGGCAGGGTCCCAGGACACTGAAGCTTTCTTT,CTSSFRWAGSQDTEAFF
TRBV10-3,TRBJ2-6,NA,21,NA,TGTGCCATCAGTGAGATTCGGAGGGCCGACATTACGAGCTCTGGGGCCAACGTCCTGACTTTC,CAISEIRRADITSSGANVLTF
TRBV28,TRBJ1-4,NA,18,many,TGTGCCAGCAGTTTAAGGCAGTTCTTAGTCCCAACTAATGAAAAACTGTTTTTT,CASSLRQFLVPTNEKLFF
TRBV6-5,TRBJ1-1,NA,11,NA,TGTGCCAGCAGTTTCCGAACTGAAGCTTTCTTT,CASSFRTEAFF
TRBV28,TRBJ1-1,NA,14,few,TGTGCCAGCAGTCCCGGTAATGGACACACTGAAGCTTTCTTT,CASSPGNGHTEAFF
TRBV7-2,TRBJ1-1,NA,15,NA,TGTGCCAGCAGCCACCCGCCGGGAGAGAACACTGAAGCTTTCTTT,CASSHPPGENTEAFF
TRBV6-5,TRBJ1-2,NA,14,few,TGTGCCAGCAGTCGATCGGGGACCAACTATGGCTACACCTTC,CASSRSGTNYGYTF
TRBV4-2,TRBJ1-4,TRBD1,18,NA,TGTGCCAGCAGCCTAGAGGGGGTAATGGGACAGCGAAGGGAAAAACTGTTTTTT,CASSLEGVMGQRREKLFF
TRBV3-1,TRBJ2-1,NA,11,NA,TGTGCCAGCCGGGGGCCCAATGAGCAGTTCTTC,CASRGPNEQFF
TRBV7-6,TRBJ2-4,TRBD2,16,few,TGTGCCAGCAGCCCTTGGGGGGGAGTAGGGAAAAACATTCAGTACTTC,CASSPWGGVGKNIQYF
TRBV6-6,TRBJ1-2,NA,15,few,TGTGCCAGCAGTTACTCGAGGGATCAGTTCTATGGCTACACCTTC,CASSYSRDQFYGYTF
TRBV9,TRBJ2-3,NA,16,NA,TGTGCCAGCAGCGCACTAGGGGTTCCTCACACAGATACGCAGTATTTT,CASSALGVPHTDTQYF
TRBV5-1,TRBJ1-4,TRBD1,15,NA,TGCGCCAGCAGCGAAAGGACAGGTTCTAATGAAAAACTGTTTTTT,CASSERTGSNEKLFF
TRBV6-5,TRBJ2-4,NA,11,NA,TGTGCCAGCGAAGCCAAAAACATTCAGTACTTC,CASEAKNIQYF
TRBV7-3,TRBJ2-5,NA,17,few,TGTGCCAGCAGCTTAACGGTAGTGTCTCCGGCCCAAGAGACCCAGTACTTC,CASSLTVVSPAQETQYF
TRBV4-3,TRBJ1-6,NA,12,few,TGCGCCAGCAGCCAAGACTATTCACCCCTCCACTTT,CASSQDYSPLHF
TRBV5-1,TRBJ2-5,NA,14,NA,TGCGCCAGCAGCTTGCGGGACTTACAAGAGACCCAGTACTTC,CASSLRDLQETQYF
TRBV12-3/TRBV12-4,TRBJ2-5,NA,10,NA,TGTGCCAGCGGGCAAGAGACCCAGTACTTC,CASGQETQYF
TRBV20-1,TRBJ1-1,NA,12,few,TGCAGTGCTGGCTGGGGAAGGACTGAAGCTTTCTTT,CSAGWGRTEAFF
TRBV6-5,TRBJ1-1,NA,13,many,TGTGCCAGCAGTTACTCCGTAAACACTGAAGCTTTCTTT,CASSYSVNTEAFF
TRBV5-6,TRBJ1-4,NA,12,few,TGTGCCAGCAGCTTGGGTAGTGAAAAACTGTTTTTT,CASSLGSEKLFF
TRBV20-1,TRBJ2-4,TRBD1,15,NA,TGCAGTGCTAGCTTGACAGGGTTGGCCAAAAACATTCAGTACTTC,CSASLTGLAKNIQYF
TRBV29-1,TRBJ1-1,TRBD1,15,NA,TGCAGCGTAGGTGGGGACAGGGGGGGAACCACTGAAGCTTTCTTT,CSVGGDRGGTTEAFF
TRBV9,TRBJ2-3,NA,15,NA,TGTGCCAGCAGCCCGGACACTCCTAGCACAGATACGCAGTATTTT,CASSPDTPSTDTQYF